Each of the 28 T cell receptor beta chains below was sequenced from the same sample in a study of cytomegalovirus exposure and HLA in healthy donors. The PCR contained 60 Vbeta and 13 Jbeta primers. Using immunoSEQ multiplex PCR, the repertoire was profiled, and TCRdb retains in-frame clones only, with some absent. The sample lists roughly 57,000 clones, about 80% seen once, with 2.9% in the top ten. Material: PBMCs. The source is a man aged 50 or older in good health and CMV-seronegative.

This sequence joins TRBV7-9 and TRBJ2-7; 8 bases are a match to TRBD2. J gave up 7 bases and V 1 base, and 12 bases lay outside the gene matches. The V gene's germline CDR1 is SEHNR and CDR2 FQNEAQ (reference sequence). The CDR3 is 16 amino acids. CDR3 coding DNA: TGTGCCAGCAGCTTAGGGCTAGCGGGCAACTCGGGTGAGCAGTACTTC. Protein sequence: CASSLGLAGNSGEQYF.

The chain joins TRBV7-2 to TRBJ2-4; 11 bases match TRBD2. CDR3 length: 17 residues. The germline V gene has CDR1 SGHTA and CDR2 FQGNSA. Unmatched junction bases numbered 11, after V lost 5 bases and J lost 5 bases. The DNA of the CDR3 is TGTGCCAGCAGCGGTCCCCCACTAGCGGGGGCGCAAAACATTCAGTACTTC. The encoded protein is CASSGPPLAGAQNIQYF. Full variable domain (outside the CDR3, taken from reference TRBV7-2 and TRBJ2-4): GAGVSQSPSNKVTEKGKDVELRCDPISGHTALYWYRQSLGQGLEFLIYFQGNSAPDKSGLPSDRFSAERTGGSVSTLTIQRTQQEDSAVYLCASSGPPLAGAQNIQYFGAGTRLSVL.

The chain links TRBV5-6 to TRBJ2-7; D is perhaps TRBD2 (6 bases). The V gene's germline CDR1 is SGHDT and CDR2 YYEEEE. CDR3 size: 18 residues. With 5 bases removed from V and 4 bases from J, the gap between germline ends came to 28 bases. The CDR3 protein is CASSPSLGGLSRKYEQYF. DNA for the CDR3: TGTGCCAGCAGTCCGAGTCTGGGGGGTCTTTCCAGGAAATACGAGCAGTACTTC.

The chain recombines TRBV2 with TRBJ1-5; 10 nucleotides agree with TRBD1. The germline V gene has CDR1 SNHLY and CDR2 FYNNEI. The CDR3 covers 15 residues. The J segment lost 3 bases and the V segment lost 6 bases, leaving 5 bases of the junction unmatched. DNA for the CDR3: TGTGCCAGCAGGCAGGGACAGGGGTACAATCAGCCCCAGCATTTT. This gives the protein CASRQGQGYNQPQHF.

As concerns this clone: The identical CDR3 is also encoded by other nucleotide sequences in the sample. J is TRBJ2-5 and V is TRBV9, with TRBD2 matching over 12 bases. This CDR3 is built from 18 residues. The V and J ends lost 0 bases and 4 bases, in that order; junction bases with no gene match: 10. In germline, CDR1 is SGDLS, CDR2 YYNGEE. Here the CDR3 reads CASSVGLTSGGRGETQYF. Written as DNA, the CDR3 is TGTGCCAGCAGCGTAGGTTTGACTAGCGGGGGTCGAGGAGAGACCCAGTACTTC.

This chain links TRBV18 with TRBJ2-1; 14 bases fit TRBD2. CDR3 length equals 17 residues. The V gene end was trimmed by 3 bases and the J gene end by 5 bases; junction bases not matched to a gene: 6. The V gene's germline CDR1 is KGHSH and CDR2 LQKENI. CDR3 sequence: CASSPPGLAGGHNEQFF. As DNA, the CDR3 is TGTGCCAGCTCACCCCCCGGACTAGCGGGGGGACACAATGAGCAGTTCTTC. The full variable domain, completed using reference TRBV18 and TRBJ2-1, is NAGVMQNPRHLVRRRGQEARLRCSPMKGHSHVYWYRQLPEEGLKFMVYLQKENIIDESGMPKERFSAEFPKEGPSILRIQQVVRGDSAAYFCASSPPGLAGGHNEQFFGPGTRLTVL.

This chain connects TRBV7-7 to TRBJ2-1, with D possibly TRBD2 on 6 matching bases. V was cut by 5 bases and J by 6 bases, with 17 bases left in between. This CDR3 region has 15 residues. Looked up from germline, CDR1 is SSHAT and CDR2 is FNYEAQ (reference sequence). CDR3 loop: CASSPGGVGGNEQFF. The CDR3 nucleotides are TGTGCCAGCAGCCCTGGGGGAGTCGGGGGCAATGAGCAGTTCTTC. Drawing the rest from reference TRBV7-7 and TRBJ2-1, the complete variable domain is GAGVSQSPRYKVTKRGQDVTLRCDPISSHATLYWYQQALGQGPEFLTYFNYEAQPDKSGLPSDRFSAERPEGSISTLTIQRTEQRDSAMYRCASSPGGVGGNEQFFGPGTRLTVL.

The chain recombines TRBV5-5 with TRBJ1-6; 7 nucleotides align to TRBD1. The length of the CDR3 is 14 residues. Germline V gene lookup returns CDR1 SGHKS and CDR2 YYEKEE (reference sequence). The V segment lost 3 bases and the J segment 10 bases; nucleotides outside the gene matches: 7. The CDR3 loop is CASSSTGTDSPLHF. For the CDR3, the DNA is TGTGCCAGCAGCTCCACCGGGACAGACTCACCCCTCCACTTT.

This chain connects TRBV6-5 to TRBJ2-5, with 8 positions matching TRBD1. Unmatched junction bases numbered 6, after V lost 2 bases and J lost 4 bases. The germline gives CDR1 MNHEY, CDR2 SVGAGI. The CDR3 runs to 15 residues. The CDR3 DNA reads as TGTGCCAGCAGTTACCGCCAGGGGGCGTCAGAGACCCAGTACTTC. It yields the protein CASSYRQGASETQYF.

V usage is TRBV11-1 and J usage is TRBJ2-3; 7 positions agree with TRBD1. This CDR3 region has 16 residues. The J segment lost 4 bases and the V segment lost 5 bases, leaving 12 bases of the junction unmatched. Germline CDR1 is SGHAT and CDR2 is FQDESV (reference sequence). CDR3 sequence reads: CASSEVFQGVSDTQYF. The CDR3 bases are TGTGCCAGCAGCGAGGTCTTTCAGGGGGTATCAGATACGCAGTATTTT. The variable domain in full, completed from reference TRBV11-1 and TRBJ2-3, reads EAEVAQSPRYKITEKSQAVAFWCDPISGHATLYWYRQILGQGPELLVQFQDESVVDDSQLPKDRFSAERLKGVDSTLKIQPAELGDSAMYLCASSEVFQGVSDTQYFGPGTRLTVL.

This clone appeared a single time. This sequence joins TRBV7-2 and TRBJ1-3, with 8 bases lining up with TRBD1. The junction had 6 bases not matched to a gene; V was cut back by 4 bases and J by 4 bases. Germline CDR1 SGHTA, CDR2 FQGNSA. This CDR3 has 15 amino acids. CDR3 nucleotides: TGTGCCAGCAGCTCCACAGGGGGTACCGGAAACACCATATATTTT. Translating gives CASSSTGGTGNTIYF.

The rearrangement uses TRBV5-8 and TRBJ2-5; D call uncertain. CDR3 size: 13 residues. Trimming left V 2 bases short and J 1 base short, with 6 bases between. Germline-derived CDR1 and CDR2 are SGHTS and YDEGEE. CDR3 bases: TGTGCCAGCAGCTTCCCGGGCCAAGAGACCCAGTACTTC. This encodes CASSFPGQETQYF. Drawing the rest from reference TRBV5-8 and TRBJ2-5, the complete variable domain is EAGVTQSPTHLIKTRGQQATLRCSPISGHTSVYWYQQALGLGLQFLLWYDEGEERNRGNFPPRFSGRQFPNYSSELNVNALELEDSALYLCASSFPGQETQYFGPGTRLLVL.

The chain links TRBV19 to TRBJ1-1; D gene unclear. V shed 4 bases and J shed 0 bases, with 3 bases lying between them. Germline values: CDR1 LNHDA, CDR2 SQIVND (reference sequence). This CDR3 comprises 12 residues. CDR3 coding DNA: TGTGCCAGTAGTAAGCTGAACACTGAAGCTTTCTTT. Encoded protein: CASSKLNTEAFF.

This clone was seen once. The chain couples TRBV6-5 to TRBJ2-5; 7 positions match TRBD1. This CDR3 spans 15 amino acids. CDR1 and CDR2 (germline): MNHEY, SVGAGI. The junction had 6 bases not matched to a gene; V was cut back by 5 bases and J by 0 bases. DNA of the CDR3: TGTGCCAGCAGTCCACAGGGGTCGAACCAAGAGACCCAGTACTTC. This gives the protein CASSPQGSNQETQYF.

The chain links TRBV30 to TRBJ2-2; perhaps TRBD2 as D (5 bases). Germline V gene lookup returns CDR1 GTSNPN and CDR2 SVGIG (reference sequence). Trimming removed 5 bases from V and 1 base from J, with 17 bases in between. CDR3 length: 16 residues. CDR3: CAWVGEGVLNTGELFF. CDR3 sequence (DNA): TGTGCCTGGGTCGGAGAGGGAGTGTTGAACACCGGGGAGCTGTTTTTT.

The table lists this clone with a count of one. This rearrangement joins TRBV30 to TRBJ1-1, with 10 bases that match TRBD1. The ends lost 1 base at V and 1 base at J; junction bases unmatched: 0. The CDR3 consists of 14 residues. Looked up from germline, CDR1 is GTSNPN and CDR2 is SVGIG (reference sequence). The DNA for the CDR3 is TGTGCCTGGAGTGGGGACAGGGGGAACACTGAAGCTTTCTTT. It codes for CAWSGDRGNTEAFF.

This clone was picked up one time. The rearrangement joins TRBV30 to TRBJ1-1; D is uncertain. The CDR3 loop spans 13 amino acids. Trimming shortened V by 3 bases and J by 3 bases, and 11 bases separated the two germline ends. Germline V CDR1 and CDR2: GTSNPN, SVGIG (reference sequence). CDR3 sequence: CAWSPGSYTEAFF. The CDR3 DNA sequence: TGTGCCTGGAGCCCCGGGTCCTACACTGAAGCTTTCTTT.

The chain carries TRBV5-1 and TRBJ2-5; TRBD1 is a possible D gene (6 bases). Germline CDR1 reads SGHRS; CDR2 reads YFSETQ. Trimming took off 0 bases at V and 5 bases at J, with 14 bases between the two ends. The CDR3 is 15 amino acids. The CDR3 DNA is TGCGCCAGCAGCTTGGTACAGGGTGGTAAGGAGACCCAGTACTTC. This sequence encodes CASSLVQGGKETQYF.

This chain links TRBV28 with TRBJ2-7; 10 bases line up with TRBD1. The germline CDR1 and CDR2 sequences are MDHEN and SYDVKM. The length of the CDR3 is 15 residues. The J segment lost 4 bases and the V segment lost 5 bases, leaving 8 bases of the junction unmatched. Here the CDR3 DNA reads TGTGCCAGCAGTGGCTCGGACAGGGGGATTTACGAGCAGTACTTC. Translated: CASSGSDRGIYEQYF. Full variable domain (rest looked up from reference TRBV28 and TRBJ2-7): DVKVTQSSRYLVKRTGEKVFLECVQDMDHENMFWYRQDPGLGLRLIYFSYDVKMKEKGDIPEGYSVSREKKERFSLILESASTNQTSMYLCASSGSDRGIYEQYFGPGTRLTVT.

CDR3 region: CASSEPVGRGTDTQYF. CDR3 DNA sequence: TGTGCCAGCAGTGAACCAGTTGGCAGGGGCACAGATACGCAGTATTTT. The chain employs TRBV6-1 and TRBJ2-3, with D perhaps matching TRBD1 (5 bases). There are 16 residues in the CDR3. Trimming removed 2 bases from V and 1 base from J, with 13 bases in between. The germline CDR1 and CDR2 sequences are MNHNS and SASEGT.

The V gene is TRBV10-3, the J gene TRBJ1-2; D is unresolved. In germline, CDR1 is ENHRY, CDR2 SYGVKD. This CDR3 has 14 amino acids. V was clipped by 2 bases and J by 2 bases, with 9 bases between them. The chain's CDR3 is CAISEGRENYGYTF. For the CDR3, the DNA is TGTGCCATCAGTGAGGGTAGAGAAAACTATGGCTACACCTTC.

The J gene is TRBJ2-7, the V gene TRBV4-1, with a possible D match to TRBD2 (7 bases). CDR1 is MGHRA, CDR2 YSYEKL, per germline. This CDR3 region has 15 residues. The germline V and J ends were trimmed by 4 bases and 2 bases, with 15 bases remaining between them. The CDR3 DNA reads as TGCGCCAGCAGCCCCGGGGAGGGGGGAACCTACGAGCAGTACTTC. Protein sequence: CASSPGEGGTYEQYF.

This clone has only one observation. V is TRBV2 and J is TRBJ1-4; D gene uncertain. Germline V gene sequence: CDR1 SNHLY, CDR2 FYNNEI. The CDR3 sequence is 17 residues long. V was pared by 1 base and J by 0 bases, with 12 bases between. CDR3 region: CASSEGRRVATNEKLFF. CDR3 coding DNA: TGTGCCAGCAGTGAAGGGCGACGGGTCGCAACTAATGAAAAACTGTTTTTT.

The CDR3 loop reads CASFKQGRNEKLFF. CDR3 DNA sequence: TGTGCCAGCTTTAAACAGGGCCGGAATGAAAAACTGTTTTTT. V usage is TRBV6-1 and J usage is TRBJ1-4; D might be TRBD1 (6 bases). The CDR3 has 14 residues. CDR1 is MNHNS, CDR2 SASEGT, per germline. Between the trimmed V and J ends, which lost 8 bases and 5 bases, there was a span of 15 bases.

The chain joins TRBV7-7 to TRBJ2-2; 9 bases match TRBD2. Germline CDR1 SSHAT, CDR2 FNYEAQ (reference sequence). The CDR3 is 16 amino acids. The trim removed 5 bases at V and 6 bases at J, leaving 10 bases unmatched. CDR3 region: CASSPQRGVFPGELFF. CDR3 in DNA: TGTGCCAGCAGCCCTCAGCGGGGGGTCTTCCCCGGGGAGCTGTTTTTT.

This chain connects TRBV27 to TRBJ2-2, with TRBD1 matching over 8 bases. This CDR3 is built from 16 residues. Germline values: CDR1 MNHEY, CDR2 SMNVEV (reference sequence). Trimming at V came to 5 bases and at J to 2 bases, leaving 7 bases not matched to a gene. The CDR3 region is CASSPGQGDNTGELFF. CDR3 coding DNA: TGTGCCAGCAGTCCCGGACAGGGTGATAACACCGGGGAGCTGTTTTTT.

The J gene is TRBJ2-7, the V gene TRBV7-9; 9 nucleotides match TRBD1. Germline trimming cut 3 bases from V and 4 bases from J; bases unmatched to any gene: 4. The CDR3 runs 14 residues. The germline V gene encodes CDR1 SEHNR and CDR2 FQNEAQ (reference sequence). This chain's CDR3 is CASSFTGGGYEQYF. The CDR3 nucleotides read TGTGCCAGCAGCTTTACAGGGGGCGGTTACGAGCAGTACTTC.

CDR3 nucleotide sequence: TGTGCCAGCAGTTACCAGGTCCGAGAGACCCAGTACTTC. Its protein is CASSYQVRETQYF. This rearrangement joins TRBV6-5 to TRBJ2-5, with D uncertain. The ends were cut back, 2 bases at V and 4 bases at J, with 8 bases in the middle. CDR3 length equals 13 residues. CDR1 is MNHEY and CDR2 is SVGAGI in the germline V gene.